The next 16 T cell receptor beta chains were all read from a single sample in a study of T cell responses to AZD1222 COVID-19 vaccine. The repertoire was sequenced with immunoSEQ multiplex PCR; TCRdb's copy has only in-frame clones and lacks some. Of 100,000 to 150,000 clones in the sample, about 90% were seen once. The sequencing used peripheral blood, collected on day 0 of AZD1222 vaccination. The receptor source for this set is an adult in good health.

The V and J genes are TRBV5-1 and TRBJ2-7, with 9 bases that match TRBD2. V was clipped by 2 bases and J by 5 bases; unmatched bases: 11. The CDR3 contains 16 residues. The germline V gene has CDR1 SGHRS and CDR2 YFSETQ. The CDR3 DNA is TGCGCCAGCAGCTTTTTAGCGGGAGCAAAGAATCACGAGCAGTACTTC. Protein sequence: CASSFLAGAKNHEQYF.

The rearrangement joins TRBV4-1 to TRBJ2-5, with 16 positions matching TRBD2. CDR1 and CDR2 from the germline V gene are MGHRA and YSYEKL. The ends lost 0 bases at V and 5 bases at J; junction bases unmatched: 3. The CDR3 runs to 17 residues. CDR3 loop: CASSQDRGLAGGETQYF. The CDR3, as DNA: TGCGCCAGCAGCCAAGATCGGGGACTAGCGGGAGGGGAGACCCAGTACTTC.

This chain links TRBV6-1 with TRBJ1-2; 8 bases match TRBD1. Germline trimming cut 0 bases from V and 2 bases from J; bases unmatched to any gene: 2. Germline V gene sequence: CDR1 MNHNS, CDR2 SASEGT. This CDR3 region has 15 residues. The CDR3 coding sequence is TGTGCCAGCAGTGAAGCCTGGACAGGGAACTATGGCTACACCTTC. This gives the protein CASSEAWTGNYGYTF.

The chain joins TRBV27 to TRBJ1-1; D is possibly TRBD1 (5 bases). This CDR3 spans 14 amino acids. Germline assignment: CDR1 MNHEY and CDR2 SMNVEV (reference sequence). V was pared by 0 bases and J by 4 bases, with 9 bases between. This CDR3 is CASSLSYGGTEAFF. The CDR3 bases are TGTGCCAGCAGTTTATCTTATGGGGGCACTGAAGCTTTCTTT.

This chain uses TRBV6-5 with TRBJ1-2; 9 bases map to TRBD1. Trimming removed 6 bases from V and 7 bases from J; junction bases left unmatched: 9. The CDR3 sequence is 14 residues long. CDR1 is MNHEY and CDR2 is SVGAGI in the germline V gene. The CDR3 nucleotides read TGTGCCAGCAGGCCGGACAGGGGCTGGCGTGGCTACACCTTC. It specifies CASRPDRGWRGYTF.

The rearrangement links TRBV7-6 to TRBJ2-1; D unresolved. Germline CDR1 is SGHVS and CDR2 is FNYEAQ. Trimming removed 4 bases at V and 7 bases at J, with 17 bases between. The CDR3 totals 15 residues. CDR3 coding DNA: TGTGCCAGCAGCTCGCTTGAGGCCCACAATAATGAGCAGTTCTTC. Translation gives CASSSLEAHNNEQFF.

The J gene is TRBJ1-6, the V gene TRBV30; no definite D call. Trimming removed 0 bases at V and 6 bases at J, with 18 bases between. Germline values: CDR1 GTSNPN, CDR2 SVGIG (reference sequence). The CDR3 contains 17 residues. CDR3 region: CAWSVGLTGLTNSPLHF. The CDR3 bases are TGTGCCTGGAGTGTTGGTCTTACGGGTCTAACTAATTCACCCCTCCACTTT.

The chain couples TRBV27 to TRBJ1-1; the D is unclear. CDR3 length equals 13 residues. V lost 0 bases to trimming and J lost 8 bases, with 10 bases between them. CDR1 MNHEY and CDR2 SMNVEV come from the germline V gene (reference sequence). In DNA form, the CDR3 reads TGTGCCAGCAGTTTATCGACGGGCAGGGAAGCTTTCTTT. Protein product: CASSLSTGREAFF.

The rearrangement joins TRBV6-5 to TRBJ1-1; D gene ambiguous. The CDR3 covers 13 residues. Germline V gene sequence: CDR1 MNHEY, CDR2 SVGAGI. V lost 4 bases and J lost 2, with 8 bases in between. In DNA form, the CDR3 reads TGTGCCAGCAGTTTATATAAAAACACTGAAGCTTTCTTT. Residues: CASSLYKNTEAFF.

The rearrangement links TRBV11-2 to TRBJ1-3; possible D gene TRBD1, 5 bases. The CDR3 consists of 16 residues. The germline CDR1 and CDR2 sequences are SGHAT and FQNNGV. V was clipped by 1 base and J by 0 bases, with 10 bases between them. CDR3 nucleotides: TGTGCCAGCAGCTTAGGGAAGGGGATCTCTGGAAACACCATATATTTT. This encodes CASSLGKGISGNTIYF. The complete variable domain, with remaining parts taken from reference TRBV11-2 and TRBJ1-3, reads EAGVAQSPRYKIIEKRQSVAFWCNPISGHATLYWYQQILGQGPKLLIQFQNNGVVDDSQLPKDRFSAERLKGVDSTLKIQPAKLEDSAVYLCASSLGKGISGNTIYFGEGSWLTVV.

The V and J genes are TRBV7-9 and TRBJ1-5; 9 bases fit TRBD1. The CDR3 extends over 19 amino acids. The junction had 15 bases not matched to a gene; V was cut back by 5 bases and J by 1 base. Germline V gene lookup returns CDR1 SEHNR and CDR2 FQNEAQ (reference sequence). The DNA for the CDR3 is TGTGCCAGCAGCATGACGGGACAGGGCCCAGGGATGAGCAATCAGCCCCAGCATTTT. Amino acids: CASSMTGQGPGMSNQPQHF.

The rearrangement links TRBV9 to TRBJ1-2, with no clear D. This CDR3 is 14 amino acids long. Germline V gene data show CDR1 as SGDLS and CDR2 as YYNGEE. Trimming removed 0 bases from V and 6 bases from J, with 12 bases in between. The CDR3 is CASSVAPESHGYTF. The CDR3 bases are TGTGCCAGCAGCGTAGCCCCCGAGTCACATGGCTACACCTTC. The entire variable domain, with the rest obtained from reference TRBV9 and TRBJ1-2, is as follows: DSGVTQTPKHLITATGQRVTLRCSPRSGDLSVYWYQQSLDQGLQFLIQYYNGEERAKGNILERFSAQQFPDLHSELNLSSLELGDSALYFCASSVAPESHGYTFGSGTRLTVV.

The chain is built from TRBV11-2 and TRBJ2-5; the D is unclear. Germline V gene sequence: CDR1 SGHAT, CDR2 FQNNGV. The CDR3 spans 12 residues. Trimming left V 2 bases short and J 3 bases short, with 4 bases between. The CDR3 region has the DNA TGTGCCAGCAGCTTAAACAAAGAGACCCAGTACTTC. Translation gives CASSLNKETQYF.

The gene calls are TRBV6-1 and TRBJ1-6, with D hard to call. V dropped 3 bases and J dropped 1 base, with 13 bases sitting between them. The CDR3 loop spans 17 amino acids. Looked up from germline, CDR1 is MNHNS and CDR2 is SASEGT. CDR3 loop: CASSDQPTVSYNSPLHF. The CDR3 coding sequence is TGTGCCAGCAGTGATCAACCAACCGTATCCTATAATTCACCCCTCCACTTT.

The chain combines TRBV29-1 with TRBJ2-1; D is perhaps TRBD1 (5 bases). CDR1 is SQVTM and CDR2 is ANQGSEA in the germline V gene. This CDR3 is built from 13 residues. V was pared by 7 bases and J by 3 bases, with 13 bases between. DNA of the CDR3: TGCAGCGGTAGCCAGGGTCGCTACAATGAGCAGTTCTTC. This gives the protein CSGSQGRYNEQFF.

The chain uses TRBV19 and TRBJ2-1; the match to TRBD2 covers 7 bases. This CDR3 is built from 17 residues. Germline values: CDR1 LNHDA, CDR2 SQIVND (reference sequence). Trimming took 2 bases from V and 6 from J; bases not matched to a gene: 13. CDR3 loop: CASSIQASSGPTNEQFF. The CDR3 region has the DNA TGTGCCAGTAGTATACAGGCGTCTAGCGGACCCACCAATGAGCAGTTCTTC.